The 24 T cell receptor beta chains reported below all come from one sample, sequenced in a study of blood T cell repertoires in COVID-19. Profiling relied on immunoSEQ multiplex PCR, and the TCRdb table lists in-frame clones only, not all of them. The sample gives under 70,000 clones, 80% to 95% of which show up once; roughly 14% is in the top ten. Sequencing input: peripheral blood. These receptors were taken from a human donor with active COVID-19. The donor label of this sample is uncertain.

The V gene is TRBV28, the J gene TRBJ1-1; TRBD1 might be the D (5 bases). The V gene lost 3 bases and the J gene lost 0 bases, with 11 bases spanning the gap. This CDR3 has 15 residues. Germline CDR1 reads MDHEN; CDR2 reads SYDVKM. This chain's CDR3 is CASSLGGRLNTEAFF. In DNA, the CDR3 is TGTGCCAGCAGTTTGGGGGGGAGGCTGAACACTGAAGCTTTCTTT. The full variable domain, completed using reference TRBV28 and TRBJ1-1, is DVKVTQSSRYLVKRTGEKVFLECVQDMDHENMFWYRQDPGLGLRLIYFSYDVKMKEKGDIPEGYSVSREKKERFSLILESASTNQTSMYLCASSLGGRLNTEAFFGQGTRLTVV.

This chain joins TRBV25-1 and TRBJ2-5, with D possibly matching TRBD2 (6 bases). Germline V lookup: CDR1 MGHDK, CDR2 SYGVNS. The CDR3 runs to 15 residues. The ends were cut back, 6 bases at V and 2 bases at J, with 16 bases in the middle. The CDR3, as DNA: TGTGCCAGCAGCTTTGCCGGGACTCAACAAGAGACCCAGTACTTC. The encoded protein is CASSFAGTQQETQYF.

This chain connects TRBV7-8 to TRBJ1-2, with 7 positions matching TRBD1. The junction had 12 bases not matched to a gene; V was cut back by 4 bases and J by 7 bases. Germline V CDR1 and CDR2: SGHVS, FQNEAQ. CDR3 length: 15 residues. CDR3 in DNA: TGTGCCAGCAGCTCGGACAGGCGCGGACTCTCTGGCTACACCTTC. It yields the protein CASSSDRRGLSGYTF.

The V call is TRBV13, the J call TRBJ2-7; 7 bases are shared with TRBD1. V was clipped by 5 bases and J by 0 bases; unmatched bases: 7. The CDR3 consists of 15 residues. CDR1 and CDR2 (germline): PRHDT, FYEKMQ (reference sequence). The CDR3 bases are TGTGCCAGCAGCCCAAACCGGGACAGCTCCTACGAGCAGTACGTC. Translation gives CASSPNRDSSYEQYV.

V and J are TRBV25-1 and TRBJ2-3; D is unclear. The V gene's germline CDR1 is MGHDK and CDR2 SYGVNS. The V gene lost 4 bases and the J gene lost 2 bases, with 7 bases spanning the gap. This CDR3 is 13 amino acids long. CDR3 sequence (DNA): TGTGCCAGCAGTGTCGTAGACACAGATACGCAGTATTTT. This codes for CASSVVDTDTQYF.

In DNA form, the CDR3 reads TGTGCCAGCAGCTTAAGGGGCGGGAGAGTCACAGATACGCAGTATTTT. Protein: CASSLRGGRVTDTQYF. The chain has TRBV7-3 and TRBJ2-3, with TRBD2 identical over 7 bases. V trimming: 1 base; J trimming: 2 bases; junction bases outside the gene matches: 6. The CDR3 totals 16 residues. Germline V gene lookup returns CDR1 SGHTA and CDR2 FQGTGA.

The genes are TRBV4-2 and TRBJ1-2; 8 bases agree with TRBD1. V was pared by 1 base and J by 7 bases, with 5 bases of the junction left unmatched. From germline, CDR1 is LGHNA and CDR2 YNFKEQ. CDR3 length: 14 amino acids. This CDR3 reads CASSQATGEIGYTF. DNA for the CDR3: TGTGCCAGCAGCCAAGCGACAGGGGAGATTGGCTACACCTTC.

The chain is built from TRBV7-2 and TRBJ2-1; maybe TRBD1 (5 bases). Germline CDR1 reads SGHTA; CDR2 reads FQGNSA. V was shortened by 4 bases and J by 6 bases, with 7 bases between the two germline ends. This CDR3 has 12 residues. As DNA, the CDR3 is TGTGCCAGCAGCTCGACAGTCAATGAGCAGTTCTTC. This encodes CASSSTVNEQFF.

The J gene is TRBJ1-4, the V gene TRBV20-1, with D uncertain. There are 11 residues in the CDR3. Germline V gene sequence: CDR1 DFQATT, CDR2 SNEGSKA (reference sequence). Deletions cut 5 bases from V and 3 bases from J, with 4 bases between. The CDR3 loop is CSASSNEKLFF. DNA of the CDR3: TGCAGTGCTTCATCTAATGAAAAACTGTTTTTT.

The chain combines TRBV10-3 with TRBJ2-7, with TRBD1 identical over 8 bases. The CDR3 covers 13 residues. CDR1 is ENHRY, CDR2 SYGVKD, per germline. The J segment lost 7 bases and the V segment lost 6 bases, leaving 8 bases of the junction unmatched. In DNA form, the CDR3 reads TGTGCCATCAGCGCCAGGGGGCAGGATGAGCAGTACGTC. Encoded protein: CAISARGQDEQYV.

The CDR3 sequence is CAISPGDYGYTF. CDR3 nucleotides: TGTGCCATCAGCCCAGGGGACTATGGCTACACCTTC. The gene calls are TRBV10-3 and TRBJ1-2, with TRBD1 as a possible D gene (6 bases). V was trimmed by 6 bases and J by 3 bases, leaving 8 bases between them. CDR3 length equals 12 residues. The germline CDR1 and CDR2 sequences are ENHRY and SYGVKD.

This clone is a singleton in its sample. The chain is built from TRBV19 and TRBJ1-5, with a possible D match to TRBD1 (5 bases). From germline, CDR1 is LNHDA and CDR2 SQIVND (reference sequence). The length of the CDR3 is 16 residues. Trimming shortened V by 7 bases and J by 7 bases, and 23 bases separated the two germline ends. CDR3 sequence reads: CASNRDWQGGNQPQHF. The CDR3 DNA sequence: TGTGCCAGTAATCGAGATTGGCAGGGAGGGAACCAGCCCCAGCATTTT.

The table lists this clone with a count of one. This chain joins TRBV5-1 and TRBJ2-7; D perhaps matches TRBD2 (7 bases). The CDR3 covers 14 residues. Per the germline V gene, CDR1 is SGHRS and CDR2 is YFSETQ. Trimming cost V 4 bases and J 5 bases, with 16 bases left between them. The CDR3 DNA reads TGCGCCAGCAGCCCAGGGGAGGGCCCACACGAGCAGTACTTC. Encoded protein: CASSPGEGPHEQYF. The complete variable domain, with remaining parts taken from reference TRBV5-1 and TRBJ2-7, reads KAGVTQTPRYLIKTRGQQVTLSCSPISGHRSVSWYQQTPGQGLQFLFEYFSETQRNKGNFPGRFSGRQFSNSRSEMNVSTLELGDSALYLCASSPGEGPHEQYFGPGTRLTVT.

V usage is TRBV9 and J usage is TRBJ1-2; 9 bases agree with TRBD1. V shed 3 bases and J 3 bases; nucleotides not matched to a gene: 3. The CDR3 length is 14 residues. Germline lookup yields CDR1 SGDLS and CDR2 YYNGEE. This CDR3 is CASSGRDRDYGYTF. CDR3 DNA: TGTGCCAGCAGCGGCCGGGACAGGGACTATGGCTACACCTTC.

The V gene is TRBV27, the J gene TRBJ1-2; D is possibly TRBD1 (6 bases). V lost 6 bases to trimming and J lost 3 bases, with 17 bases between them. Germline V gene sequence: CDR1 MNHEY, CDR2 SMNVEV (reference sequence). This CDR3 has 15 residues. The CDR3 reads CASRAQGKGDYGYTF. CDR3 bases: TGTGCCAGCAGGGCCCAGGGGAAGGGCGACTATGGCTACACCTTC.

Of note for this clone: Its ends do not fully match the called genes, so a read error is possible. The CDR3: CASSFGGHQETQYF. The CDR3 DNA reads TGTGCTAGCAGCTTCGGGGGGCACCAAGAGACCCAGTACTTC. V gene TRBV7-7 combines with J gene TRBJ2-5, with D possibly being TRBD2 (7 bases). Germline V gene data show CDR1 as SSHAT and CDR2 as FNYEAQ (reference sequence). This CDR3 comprises 14 residues.

The chain carries TRBV7-6 and TRBJ2-6; D might be TRBD2 (5 bases). The CDR3 is 15 residues long. Looked up from germline, CDR1 is SGHVS and CDR2 is FNYEAQ. With 5 bases removed from V and 0 bases from J, the gap between germline ends came to 8 bases. The CDR3 reads CASSRGPSGANVLTF. DNA for the CDR3: TGTGCCAGCAGCCGCGGGCCCTCTGGGGCCAACGTCCTGACTTTC.

The gene calls are TRBV3-1 (or the pseudogene TRBV3-2) and TRBJ2-7; weak D call: TRBD1 (7 bases). Germline CDR1 LGHDT, CDR2 YNNKEL (reference sequence). The CDR3 has 14 amino acids. Trimming stripped 3 bases from V and 1 base from J, with 10 bases between. CDR3 sequence reads: CASSQAGGSYEQYF. For the CDR3, the DNA is TGTGCCAGCAGCCAGGCAGGGGGGTCCTACGAGCAGTACTTC.

This clone was detected a few times. The chain combines TRBV5-1 with TRBJ2-7; 7 bases match TRBD1. CDR1 and CDR2 (germline): SGHRS, YFSETQ. The junction had 8 bases not matched to a gene; V was cut back by 2 bases and J by 3 bases. The CDR3 covers 15 residues. CDR3 in DNA: TGCGCCAGCAGCTTTTATCCGGGACAGAGCTACGAGCAGTACTTC. This sequence encodes CASSFYPGQSYEQYF. The whole variable domain, remainder taken from reference TRBV5-1 and TRBJ2-7, is KAGVTQTPRYLIKTRGQQVTLSCSPISGHRSVSWYQQTPGQGLQFLFEYFSETQRNKGNFPGRFSGRQFSNSRSEMNVSTLELGDSALYLCASSFYPGQSYEQYFGPGTRLTVT.

The chain uses TRBV2 and TRBJ2-3, with a tentative D call TRBD1 (6 bases). There are 15 residues in the CDR3. The V end lost 3 bases, the J end lost 4 bases, and 14 bases lay between the germline ends. The germline V gene has CDR1 SNHLY and CDR2 FYNNEI. The CDR3 nucleotides are TGTGCCAGCAGTGATTTACAGGGACGGGCAGATACGCAGTATTTT. Translation: CASSDLQGRADTQYF.

The chain recombines TRBV19 with TRBJ2-7; tentatively, D is TRBD1 (6 bases). Trimming removed 6 bases at V and 6 bases at J, with 12 bases between. The CDR3 contains 12 residues. The germline V gene encodes CDR1 LNHDA and CDR2 SQIVND (reference sequence). As DNA, the CDR3 is TGTGCCAGTAGACAGGGTTCGGGCGAGCAGTACGTC. It is translated as CASRQGSGEQYV.

The chain combines TRBV19 with TRBJ2-3; TRBD2 matches 7 bases. Germline V gene lookup returns CDR1 LNHDA and CDR2 SQIVND (reference sequence). The CDR3 is made up of 12 amino acids. The junction had 0 bases not matched to a gene; V was cut back by 5 bases and J by 4 bases. This chain's CDR3 is CASSGLADTQYF. The CDR3 DNA follows: TGTGCCAGTAGTGGACTAGCAGATACGCAGTATTTT. The whole variable domain, filled in from reference TRBV19 and TRBJ2-3, reads DGGITQSPKYLFRKEGQNVTLSCEQNLNHDAMYWYRQDPGQGLRLIYYSQIVNDFQKGDIAEGYSVSREKKESFPLTVTSAQKNPTAFYLCASSGLADTQYFGPGTRLTVL.

The chain has TRBV28 and TRBJ1-5; 12 bases line up with TRBD1. This CDR3 comprises 16 residues. Germline-derived CDR1 and CDR2 are MDHEN and SYDVKM. J lost 6 bases, V lost 2 bases, and 5 bases had no gene match. The CDR3 DNA is TGTGCCAGCAGTTTAGGGACAGGGGGCAGTGTTCAGCCCCAGCATTTT. This translates into CASSLGTGGSVQPQHF.

V and J are TRBV7-9 and TRBJ2-7; 10 bases agree with TRBD2. V was clipped by 0 bases and J by 12 bases; unmatched bases: 5. CDR3 length: 13 amino acids. Per germline, CDR1 SEHNR and CDR2 FQNEAQ (reference sequence). This chain's CDR3 is CASSLATGTSVYF. The CDR3 nucleotides are TGTGCCAGCAGCTTAGCAACCGGGACTAGCGTGTACTTC.